This T cell receptor beta chain was sequenced for a study of control samples from healthy donors and cancer patients. Assay: immunoSEQ multiplex PCR; the TCRdb copy retains only in-frame clones and omits some. The table lists about 30,000 clones, 70% to 85% of them singletons. The length of the CDR3 is 11 residues. Germline V CDR1 and CDR2: SGHTA, FQGNSA. V dropped 4 bases and J dropped 5 bases, with 6 bases sitting between them. This TCR came from a man aged 55 to 70 with head and neck cancer. The V call is TRBV7-2, the J call TRBJ2-7; D not resolved. Source material: PBMCs. CDR3 amino acids: CASSSLNEQYF. DNA for the CDR3: TGTGCCAGCAGCTCACTAAACGAGCAGTACTTC.